These 23 T cell receptor beta chains were all obtained from the same sample, sequenced in a study of graft-versus-host responses after intestinal transplantation. The protocol was immunoSEQ multiplex PCR, while the TCRdb copy is restricted to in-frame clones and leaves out a portion. This sample has about 93,000 clones, with approximately 92% found just once. These receptors lack a known antigen. The sequences come from unstimulated CD8+ T cells sorted from spleen or lymph node cells, collected before intestinal transplant. These receptors all stem from a human donor who received an intestinal transplant.

The J gene is TRBJ1-4, the V gene TRBV4-1, with D maybe TRBD1 (6 bases). Germline CDR1 and CDR2: MGHRA and YSYEKL. The CDR3 contains 15 residues. Trimming shortened V by 1 base and J by 7 bases, and 13 bases separated the two germline ends. The CDR3 DNA is TGCGCCAGCAGCCAAGCTGGGGGCTGGGGTGAAAAACTGTTTTTT. This translates into CASSQAGGWGEKLFF.

The chain links TRBV4-1 to TRBJ2-1; 8 bases map to TRBD2. V lost 1 base and J lost 2; bases outside the gene matches: 4. The CDR3 loop spans 16 amino acids. CDR1 is MGHRA, CDR2 YSYEKL, per germline. Here the CDR3 reads CASSQVSGITYNEQFF. The CDR3 coding sequence is TGCGCCAGCAGCCAAGTTAGCGGGATAACCTACAATGAGCAGTTCTTC.

The chain employs TRBV5-1 and TRBJ2-1, with D possibly matching TRBD1 (6 bases). Germline lookup yields CDR1 SGHRS and CDR2 YFSETQ. The V end was cut by 4 bases, the J end by 6 bases, with 17 bases between. The CDR3 loop spans 15 amino acids. The CDR3 coding sequence is TGCGCCAGCAGCCCCGCGGACAGTCTTTTCAATGAGCAGTTCTTC. Protein: CASSPADSLFNEQFF.

This rearrangement joins TRBV4-2 to TRBJ2-5, with 7 bases that match TRBD2. J lost 5 bases, V lost 8 bases, and 14 bases had no gene match. The germline V gene encodes CDR1 LGHNA and CDR2 YNFKEQ. The CDR3 covers 15 residues. Written as DNA, the CDR3 is TGTGCCAGCTCACCCCGGGGGGACCCTCCGGAGACCCAGTACTTC. Protein product: CASSPRGDPPETQYF.

The rearrangement links TRBV5-6 to TRBJ1-2, with D possibly being TRBD1 (6 bases). The CDR3 is 13 residues long. Germline V gives CDR1 SGHDT, CDR2 YYEEEE. V was cut by 2 bases and J by 4 bases, with 9 bases left in between. DNA for the CDR3: TGTGCCAGCAGCTTTGGACAGACCTATGGCTACACCTTC. Translated, it gives CASSFGQTYGYTF.

V usage is TRBV11-2 and J usage is TRBJ2-3; 12 nucleotides agree with TRBD2. V shed 5 bases, J shed 4 bases, and the junction held 4 bases outside the gene matches. Germline CDR1 reads SGHAT; CDR2 reads FQNNGV. This CDR3 is built from 15 residues. The CDR3: CASSLTSGSSDTQYF. Here the CDR3 DNA reads TGTGCCAGCAGCCTGACTAGCGGGAGTTCAGATACGCAGTATTTT. Full variable domain (outside the CDR3, taken from reference TRBV11-2 and TRBJ2-3): EAGVAQSPRYKIIEKRQSVAFWCNPISGHATLYWYQQILGQGPKLLIQFQNNGVVDDSQLPKDRFSAERLKGVDSTLKIQPAKLEDSAVYLCASSLTSGSSDTQYFGPGTRLTVL.

This rearrangement joins TRBV4-3 to TRBJ2-7, with D tentatively TRBD2 (7 bases). This CDR3 region has 17 residues. The V end lost 0 bases, the J end lost 3 bases, and 18 bases lay between the germline ends. Looked up from germline, CDR1 is LGHNA and CDR2 is YSLEER. The CDR3: CASSQDWGGLGFYEQYF. The DNA of the CDR3 is TGCGCCAGCAGCCAAGATTGGGGGGGCTTGGGATTCTACGAGCAGTACTTC.

V is TRBV2 and J is TRBJ2-1; possibly TRBD2 for D (7 bases). With 0 bases removed from V and 1 base from J, the gap between germline ends came to 16 bases. CDR3 size: 18 residues. Germline loops: CDR1 SNHLY, CDR2 FYNNEI. In DNA, the CDR3 is TGTGCCAGCAGTGAAGCCCCATTGCGGGGGCTGTCCTACAATGAGCAGTTCTTC. It specifies CASSEAPLRGLSYNEQFF. The variable domain in full, completed from reference TRBV2 and TRBJ2-1, reads EPEVTQTPSHQVTQMGQEVILRCVPISNHLYFYWYRQILGQKVEFLVSFYNNEISEKSEIFDDQFSVERPDGSNFTLKIRSTKLEDSAMYFCASSEAPLRGLSYNEQFFGPGTRLTVL.

The rearrangement links TRBV9 to TRBJ2-3; 7 bases line up with TRBD2. Losses at the gene ends were 3 bases for V and 2 bases for J; bases not matched to a gene: 3. The CDR3 sequence is 14 residues long. Germline CDR1 is SGDLS and CDR2 is YYNGEE. Here the CDR3 reads CASSAGGSTDTQYF. The CDR3 DNA is TGTGCCAGCAGCGCCGGGGGGTCCACAGATACGCAGTATTTT.

The gene calls are TRBV7-3 and TRBJ1-6; 7 nucleotides agree with TRBD1. CDR1 and CDR2 from the germline V gene are SGHTA and FQGTGA. Trimming cost V 1 base and J 9 bases; bases outside gene matches: 3. The CDR3 has 14 amino acids. This CDR3 reads CASSLNPGGSPLHF. CDR3 in DNA: TGTGCCAGCAGCTTAAATCCAGGGGGTTCACCCCTCCACTTT.

This chain uses TRBV11-3 with TRBJ2-7, with a tentative D call TRBD2 (6 bases). This CDR3 has 14 residues. Germline values: CDR1 SGHNT, CDR2 YENEEA. V was shortened by 1 base and J by 4 bases, with 11 bases between the two germline ends. CDR3 region: CASSLAGVDYEQYF. CDR3 in DNA: TGTGCCAGCAGCTTAGCGGGGGTTGATTACGAGCAGTACTTC.

The J gene is TRBJ2-7, the V gene TRBV5-1, with 10 bases matching TRBD2. In germline, CDR1 is SGHRS, CDR2 YFSETQ. The length of the CDR3 is 19 residues. After removal of 1 base from V and 3 bases from J, the junction contained 16 bases not matched to a gene. CDR3 protein: CASSLQYKREGPFSYEQYF. CDR3 DNA sequence: TGCGCCAGCAGCTTGCAATACAAGCGGGAGGGCCCATTTAGCTACGAGCAGTACTTC.

This sequence joins TRBV7-9 and TRBJ2-1; 8 nucleotides align to TRBD2. CDR1 and CDR2 from the germline V gene are SEHNR and FQNEAQ (reference sequence). J was trimmed by 8 bases and V by 5 bases; bases with no gene match: 2. The CDR3 consists of 12 residues. The CDR3 reads CASSGLADEQFF. The CDR3, as DNA: TGTGCCAGCAGCGGACTAGCCGATGAGCAGTTCTTC. Full variable domain (remainder filled in from reference TRBV7-9 and TRBJ2-1): DTGVSQNPRHKITKRGQNVTFRCDPISEHNRLYWYRQTLGQGPEFLTYFQNEAQLEKSRLLSDRFSAERPKGSFSTLEIQRTEQGDSAMYLCASSGLADEQFFGPGTRLTVL.

The chain's CDR3 is CSARGGASYGYTF. In DNA form, the CDR3 reads TGCAGCGCGAGGGGGGGTGCCTCCTATGGCTACACCTTC. The rearrangement links TRBV29-1 to TRBJ1-2; weak D call: TRBD1 (6 bases). There are 13 residues in the CDR3. V shed 7 bases and J shed 4 bases, with 16 bases lying between them. CDR1 and CDR2 (germline): SQVTM, ANQGSEA.

V is TRBV2 and J is TRBJ2-5, with 13 bases aligning to TRBD2. This CDR3 is built from 13 residues. V dropped 4 bases and J dropped 10; count of bases not matched to a gene: 3. The germline gives CDR1 SNHLY, CDR2 FYNNEI. The DNA of the CDR3 is TGTGCCAGCAGTGCGACTAGCGGGGGGAGCCAGTACTTC. Translated: CASSATSGGSQYF.

The chain has TRBV27 and TRBJ1-5; the D gene is possibly TRBD1 (6 bases). The CDR3 consists of 19 residues. CDR1 and CDR2 (germline): MNHEY, SMNVEV (reference sequence). Between the trimmed V and J ends, which lost 5 bases and 4 bases, there was a span of 27 bases. CDR3 DNA sequence: TGTGCCAGCAGTCCCAACCGGGACACTCTCCCCGCAACTAATCAGCCCCAGCATTTT. It encodes CASSPNRDTLPATNQPQHF.

J is TRBJ1-2 and V is TRBV28; D is ambiguous. This CDR3 comprises 14 residues. Germline V gene lookup returns CDR1 MDHEN and CDR2 SYDVKM. The V gene lost 2 bases and the J gene lost 6 bases, with 13 bases spanning the gap. CDR3 protein: CASSLIGQANGYTF. In DNA form, the CDR3 reads TGTGCCAGCAGTTTAATTGGGCAGGCGAATGGCTACACCTTC.

The chain uses TRBV7-8 and TRBJ1-6; TRBD1 matches 8 bases. This CDR3 spans 14 amino acids. J was trimmed by 8 bases and V by 4 bases; bases with no gene match: 4. Germline CDR1 and CDR2: SGHVS and FQNEAQ. The CDR3 DNA is TGTGCCAGCAGCTCAGGACAGGGTTATTCACCCCTCCACTTT. Translating it yields CASSSGQGYSPLHF.

CDR3 amino acids: CASSQGRGQVVTEAFF. The CDR3, as DNA: TGTGCCAGCAGCCAAGGGAGAGGACAGGTCGTAACTGAAGCTTTCTTT. The chain links TRBV13 to TRBJ1-1, with 7 bases that match TRBD1. CDR1 is PRHDT, CDR2 FYEKMQ, per germline (reference sequence). This CDR3 has 16 residues. The J segment lost 5 bases and the V segment lost 5 bases, leaving 14 bases of the junction unmatched.

The chain employs TRBV7-2 and TRBJ2-7; 9 bases are a match to TRBD1. This CDR3 comprises 14 residues. The junction had 4 bases not matched to a gene; V was cut back by 2 bases and J by 5 bases. Germline-derived CDR1 and CDR2 are SGHTA and FQGNSA. For the CDR3, the DNA is TGTGCCAGCAGCTTACTTACAGGGGGCGACGAGCAGTACTTC. As protein: CASSLLTGGDEQYF.

This clone was detected only a few times. This chain joins TRBV2 and TRBJ2-7; no definite D call. The CDR3 consists of 11 residues. Trimming stripped 3 bases from V and 3 bases from J, with 3 bases between. Germline V gene sequence: CDR1 SNHLY, CDR2 FYNNEI. The CDR3 DNA follows: TGTGCCAGCAGTGACGGCTACGAGCAGTACTTC. Its translation: CASSDGYEQYF.

V is TRBV19 and J is TRBJ1-3; D is unresolved. Trimming removed 3 bases at V and 4 bases at J, with 4 bases between. Germline values: CDR1 LNHDA, CDR2 SQIVND (reference sequence). The CDR3 length is 12 residues. CDR3 loop: CASSILGNTIYF. CDR3 in DNA: TGTGCCAGTAGTATTCTGGGAAACACCATATATTTT.

V gene TRBV6-1 combines with J gene TRBJ1-5, with a possible D match to TRBD1 (5 bases). Per the germline V gene, CDR1 is MNHNS and CDR2 is SASEGT. V lost 3 bases and J 6 bases, leaving 15 bases between the germline ends. CDR3 length: 15 residues. CDR3 in amino acids: CASSEAGLGGQPQHF. The CDR3, as DNA: TGTGCCAGCAGTGAGGCAGGGTTGGGAGGTCAGCCCCAGCATTTT.